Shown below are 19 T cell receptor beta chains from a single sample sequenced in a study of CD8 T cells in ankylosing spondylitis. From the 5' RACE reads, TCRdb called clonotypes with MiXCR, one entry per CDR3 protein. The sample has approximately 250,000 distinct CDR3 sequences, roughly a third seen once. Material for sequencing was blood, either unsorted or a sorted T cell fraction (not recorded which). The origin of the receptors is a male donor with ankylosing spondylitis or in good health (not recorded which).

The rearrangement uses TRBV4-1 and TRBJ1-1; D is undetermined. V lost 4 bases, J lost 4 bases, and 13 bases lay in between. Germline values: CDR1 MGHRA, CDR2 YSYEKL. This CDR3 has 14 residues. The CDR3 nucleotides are TGCGCCAGCAGCCGGCTGGGCTGGGGCACTGAAGCTTTCTTT. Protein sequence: CASSRLGWGTEAFF.

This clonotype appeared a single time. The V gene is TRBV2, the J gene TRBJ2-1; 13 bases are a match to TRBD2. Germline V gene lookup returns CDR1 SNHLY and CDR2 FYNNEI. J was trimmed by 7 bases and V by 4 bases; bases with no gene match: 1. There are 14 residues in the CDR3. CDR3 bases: TGTGCCAGCAGTGGACTAGCGGGGGGTAATGAGCAGTTCTTC. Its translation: CASSGLAGGNEQFF.

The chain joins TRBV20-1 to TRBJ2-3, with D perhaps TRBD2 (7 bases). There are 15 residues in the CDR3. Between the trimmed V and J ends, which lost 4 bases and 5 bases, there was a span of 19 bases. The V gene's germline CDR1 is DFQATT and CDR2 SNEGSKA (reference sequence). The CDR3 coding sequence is TGCAGTGCTAATCGAGCGCGGGGGCAAGGAGATACGCAGTATTTT. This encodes CSANRARGQGDTQYF.

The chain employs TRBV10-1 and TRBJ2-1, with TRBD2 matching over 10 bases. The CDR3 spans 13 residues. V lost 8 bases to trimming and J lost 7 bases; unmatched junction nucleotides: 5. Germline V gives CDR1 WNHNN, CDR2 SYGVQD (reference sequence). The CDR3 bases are TGCGCCAGCCAAAGCGGGGGGGATAATGAGCAGTTCTTC. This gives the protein CASQSGGDNEQFF.

The CDR3 bases are TGTGCCAGCAGGCAGGGCTCCTATAATTCACCCCTCCACTTT. Its translation: CASRQGSYNSPLHF. The chain joins TRBV12-3 or TRBV12-4 to TRBJ1-6, with D perhaps TRBD1 (5 bases). The V end lost 6 bases, the J end lost 0 bases, and 6 bases lay between the germline ends. This CDR3 comprises 14 residues.

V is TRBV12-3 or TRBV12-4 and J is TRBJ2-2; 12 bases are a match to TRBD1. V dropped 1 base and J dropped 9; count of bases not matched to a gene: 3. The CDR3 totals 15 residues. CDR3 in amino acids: CASSLVGQGAWELFF. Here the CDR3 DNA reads TGTGCCAGCAGTTTAGTGGGACAGGGGGCGTGGGAGCTGTTTTTT.

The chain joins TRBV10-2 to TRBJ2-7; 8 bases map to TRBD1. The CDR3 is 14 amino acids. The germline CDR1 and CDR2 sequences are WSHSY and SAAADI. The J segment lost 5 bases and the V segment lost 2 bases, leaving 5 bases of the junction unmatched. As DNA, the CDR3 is TGCGCCAGCAGTGAGAGGCAGGGGGCCAACGAGCAGTACTTC. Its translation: CASSERQGANEQYF.

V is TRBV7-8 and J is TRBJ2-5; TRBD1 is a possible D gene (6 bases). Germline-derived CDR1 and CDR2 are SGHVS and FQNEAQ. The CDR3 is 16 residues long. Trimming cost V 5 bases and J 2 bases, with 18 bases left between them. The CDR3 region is CASSGWVGQEQETQYF. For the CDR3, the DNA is TGTGCCAGCAGCGGATGGGTGGGACAAGAGCAAGAGACCCAGTACTTC.

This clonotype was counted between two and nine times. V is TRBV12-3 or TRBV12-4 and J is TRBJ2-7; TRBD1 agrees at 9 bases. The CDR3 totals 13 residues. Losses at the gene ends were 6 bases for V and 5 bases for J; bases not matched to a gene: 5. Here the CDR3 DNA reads TGTGCCAGCAGCCCGGGACAGGGACACGAGCAGTACTTC. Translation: CASSPGQGHEQYF.

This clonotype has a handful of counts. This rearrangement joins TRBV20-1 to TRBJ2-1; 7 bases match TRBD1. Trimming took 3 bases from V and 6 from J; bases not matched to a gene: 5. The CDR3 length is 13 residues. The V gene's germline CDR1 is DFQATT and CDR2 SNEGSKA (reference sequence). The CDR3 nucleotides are TGCAGTGCTAGGCAGACAGGGCTCAATGAGCAGTTCTTC. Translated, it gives CSARQTGLNEQFF.

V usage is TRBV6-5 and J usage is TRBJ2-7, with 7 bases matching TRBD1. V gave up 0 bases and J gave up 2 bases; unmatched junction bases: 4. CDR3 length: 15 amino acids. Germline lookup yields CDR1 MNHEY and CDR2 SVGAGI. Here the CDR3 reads CASSYSMGQTYEQYF. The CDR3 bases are TGTGCCAGCAGTTACTCGATGGGACAGACCTACGAGCAGTACTTC.

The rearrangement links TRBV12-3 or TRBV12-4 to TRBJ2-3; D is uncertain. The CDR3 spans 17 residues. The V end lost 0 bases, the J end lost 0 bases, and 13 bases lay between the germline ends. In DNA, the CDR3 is TGTGCCAGCAGTTTAGCGGTCACCCGGCTCAGCACAGATACGCAGTATTTT. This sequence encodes CASSLAVTRLSTDTQYF.

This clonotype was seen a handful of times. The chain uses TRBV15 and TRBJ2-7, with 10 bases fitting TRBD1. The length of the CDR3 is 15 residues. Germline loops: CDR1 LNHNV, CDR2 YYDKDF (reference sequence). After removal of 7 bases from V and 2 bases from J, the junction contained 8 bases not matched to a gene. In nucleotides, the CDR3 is TGTGCCACCACCCTGGACAGGGGGTTGACCTACGAGCAGTACTTC. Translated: CATTLDRGLTYEQYF.

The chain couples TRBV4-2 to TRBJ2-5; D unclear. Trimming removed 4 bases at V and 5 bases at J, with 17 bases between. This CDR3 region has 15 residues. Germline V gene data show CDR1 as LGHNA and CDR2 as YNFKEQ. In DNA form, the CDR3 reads TGTGCCAGCAGCCCGACCCTTCGAGGTCCGGAGACCCAGTACTTC. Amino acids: CASSPTLRGPETQYF.

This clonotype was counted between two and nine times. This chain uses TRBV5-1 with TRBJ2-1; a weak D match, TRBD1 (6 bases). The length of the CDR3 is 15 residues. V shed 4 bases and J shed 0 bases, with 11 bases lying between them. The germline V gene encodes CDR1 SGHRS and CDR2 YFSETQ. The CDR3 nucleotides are TGCGCCAGCAGCGACACAGGGAGCTCCTACAATGAGCAGTTCTTC. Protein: CASSDTGSSYNEQFF.

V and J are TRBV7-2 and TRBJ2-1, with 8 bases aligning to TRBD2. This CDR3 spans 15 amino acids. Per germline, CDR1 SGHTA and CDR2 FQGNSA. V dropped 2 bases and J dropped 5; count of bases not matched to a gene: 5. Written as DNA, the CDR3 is TGTGCCAGCAGCTTAAAACTAGCGGACAACAATGAGCAGTTCTTC. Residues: CASSLKLADNNEQFF.

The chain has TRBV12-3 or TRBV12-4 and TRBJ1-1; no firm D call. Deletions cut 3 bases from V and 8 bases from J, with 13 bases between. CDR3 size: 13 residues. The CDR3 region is CASSFGRRLEAFF. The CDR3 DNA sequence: TGTGCCAGCAGTTTTGGACGGAGACTAGAAGCTTTCTTT.

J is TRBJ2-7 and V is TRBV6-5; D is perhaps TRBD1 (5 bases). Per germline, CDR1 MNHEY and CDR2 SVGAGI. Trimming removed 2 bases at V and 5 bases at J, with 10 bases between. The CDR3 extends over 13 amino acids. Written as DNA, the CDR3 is TGTGCCAGCAGTTACAGGGGCACCCACGAGCAGTACTTC. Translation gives CASSYRGTHEQYF.

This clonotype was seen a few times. CDR3 region: CSARDGKGVRLNTGELFF. DNA of the CDR3: TGCAGTGCTAGAGACGGGAAGGGGGTCCGATTGAACACCGGGGAGCTGTTTTTT. The rearrangement links TRBV20-1 to TRBJ2-2, with D maybe TRBD1 (6 bases). Germline CDR1 is DFQATT and CDR2 is SNEGSKA (reference sequence). The CDR3 is made up of 18 amino acids. Trimming removed 0 bases from V and 1 base from J, with 18 bases in between.